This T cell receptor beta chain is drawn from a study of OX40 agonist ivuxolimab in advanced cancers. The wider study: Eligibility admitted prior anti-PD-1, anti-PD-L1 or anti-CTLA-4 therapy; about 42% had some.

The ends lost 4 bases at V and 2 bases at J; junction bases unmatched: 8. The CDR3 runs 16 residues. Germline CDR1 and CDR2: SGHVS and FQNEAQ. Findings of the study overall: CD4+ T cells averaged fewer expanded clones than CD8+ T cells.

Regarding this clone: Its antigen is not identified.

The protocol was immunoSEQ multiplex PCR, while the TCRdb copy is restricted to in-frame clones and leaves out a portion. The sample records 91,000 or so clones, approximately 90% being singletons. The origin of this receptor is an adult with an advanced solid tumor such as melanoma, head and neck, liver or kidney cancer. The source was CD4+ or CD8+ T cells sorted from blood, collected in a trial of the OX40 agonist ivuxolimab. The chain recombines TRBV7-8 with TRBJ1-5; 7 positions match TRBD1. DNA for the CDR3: TGTGCCAGCAGCTCTTACAGGGGTCGCGGCAATCAGCCCCAGCATTTT. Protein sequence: CASSSYRGRGNQPQHF.